A selection of T cell receptor beta chains follows, all from one sample in a study of Ad26.COV2.S vaccination and SARS-CoV-2 variants. The protocol was immunoSEQ multiplex PCR, while the TCRdb copy is restricted to in-frame clones and leaves out a portion. The table shows around 450,000 clones, with over 75% occurring only once. The sample in question was peripheral blood, obtained in a trial of Ad26.COV2.S vaccine versus placebo. Receptors were obtained from a person between 18 and 60 years old who received the Ad26.COV2.S COVID-19 vaccine or a placebo. Each CDR3 is given with its conserved first and last residue. Each record gives: J gene, D gene, clone size, V gene, CDR3 DNA, CDR3 protein. D genes are given only for firm matches. The size of a clone is reported for some rows only, either as once, few or many, or as a class for expanded clones.

TRBJ1-2 | - | - | TRBV4-3 | TGCGCCAGCAGCCAAGAGCAGGGGTTCTCCTATGGCTACACCTTC | CASSQEQGFSYGYTF
TRBJ1-2 | - | few | TRBV4-1 | TGCGCCAGCAGCCTCATTTTGGGGTATGGCTACACCTTC | CASSLILGYGYTF
TRBJ2-2 | TRBD2 | - | TRBV19 | TGTGCCAGTAGCCCGGGACTAGCGGGGTGGACCGGGGAGCTGTTTTTT | CASSPGLAGWTGELFF
TRBJ2-6 | - | - | TRBV7-2 | TGTGCCAGCAGCTTTCGAATTGCGCGGGGCGGCTCTGGGGCCAACGTCCTGACTTTC | CASSFRIARGGSGANVLTF
TRBJ2-5 | - | - | TRBV5-1 | TGCGCCAGCAGCTTGGTGGTAGGGAAAGAGACCCAGTACTTC | CASSLVVGKETQYF
TRBJ2-7 | TRBD2 | - | TRBV28 | TGTGCCAGCAGCCAACCCGGGACTAGACCGCAGTACTTC | CASSQPGTRPQYF
TRBJ2-3 | TRBD2 | - | TRBV11-2 | TGTGCCAGCAGCGTAACACTAGCGGCACCCACAGATACGCAGTATTTT | CASSVTLAAPTDTQYF
TRBJ1-2 | - | - | TRBV7-9 | TGTGCCAGCAGCCCCCACAGGGCGGATGGCTACACCTTC | CASSPHRADGYTF
TRBJ2-2 | - | - | TRBV6-2/TRBV6-3 | TGTGCCAGCAGTTACCCCCGGACTGACCCGAACACCGGGGAGCTGTTTTTT | CASSYPRTDPNTGELFF
TRBJ1-4 | - | - | TRBV19 | TGTGCCAGTAGTATATCGGATAGCAATGAAAAACTGTTTTTT | CASSISDSNEKLFF
TRBJ2-5 | - | - | TRBV6-5 | TGTGCCAGCAGTTACTCGATGGGGGACGAGACCCAGTACTTC | CASSYSMGDETQYF
TRBJ2-1 | - | - | TRBV7-3 | TGTGCCAGCAGCTTATTACCTGTGTGGGCATATAAATTCTCCTACAATGAGCAGTTCTTC | CASSLLPVWAYKFSYNEQFF
TRBJ1-2 | - | - | TRBV29-1 | TGCAGCGTTGAAGCGGGGAACTATGGCTACACCTTC | CSVEAGNYGYTF
TRBJ1-2 | - | - | TRBV9 | TGTGCCAGCAGCGGACGGGACAAGATCTATGGCTACACCTTC | CASSGRDKIYGYTF
TRBJ2-1 | - | - | TRBV5-6 | TGTGCCAGCAGCTCATATAGGATTTCGGTAGGGCGCAATGAGCAGTTCTTC | CASSSYRISVGRNEQFF
TRBJ1-3 | TRBD1 | - | TRBV19 | TGTGCCAGTAGTACAAACAGGGGGCTTCCCTCTGGAAACACCATATATTTT | CASSTNRGLPSGNTIYF
TRBJ2-6 | - | few | TRBV27 | TGTGCCAGCAGGGGAGCTGGGGCCAACGTCCTGACTTTC | CASRGAGANVLTF
TRBJ1-1 | - | once | TRBV7-3 | TGTGCCAGCAGCTTTCAGCCGAACACTGAAGCTTTCTTT | CASSFQPNTEAFF
TRBJ2-1 | TRBD1 | - | TRBV10-3 | TGTGCCATCAGTGAGGCGGGACAGGTACCGAACAATGAGCAGTTCTTC | CAISEAGQVPNNEQFF
TRBJ1-2 | TRBD1 | - | TRBV27 | TGTGCCAGCAGTTTATCCCCCGGGACAGGGGGTAGGGGCTACACCTTC | CASSLSPGTGGRGYTF
TRBJ1-2 | - | - | TRBV7-2 | TGTGCCAGCAGCCAGGGCCCGGGGGCGCGAGGCTACACCTTC | CASSQGPGARGYTF
TRBJ1-1 | TRBD1 | - | TRBV5-4 | TGTGCCAGCAGCTTAGACAGGGCCTCTGAAGCTTTCTTT | CASSLDRASEAFF
TRBJ1-5 | - | - | TRBV2 | TGTGCCAGCAGTGACATCCCCCAGCCCCAGCATTTT | CASSDIPQPQHF
TRBJ1-1 | TRBD1 | - | TRBV15 | TGTGCCACCAGCAGAACCGGGACAGGGCCTTTCTTT | CATSRTGTGPFF
TRBJ2-1 | TRBD2 | - | TRBV9 | TGTGCCAGCAGCGACGGGACTAGCGGGGGGGCCTATGAGCAGTTCTTC | CASSDGTSGGAYEQFF
TRBJ1-2 | - | - | TRBV3-1/TRBV3-2 | TGTGCCAGCAGCCCCCGCTCCTCGGACTACTATGGCTACACCTTC | CASSPRSSDYYGYTF
TRBJ2-7 | TRBD1 | - | TRBV7-9 | TGTGCCAGCAGCTCCAGTGGGACAGGGTCCTACGAGCAGTACTTC | CASSSSGTGSYEQYF
TRBJ1-3 | TRBD1 | - | TRBV7-3 | TGTGCCAGCAGCTTAACGGGACAGGGGGCTGGAAACACCATATATTTT | CASSLTGQGAGNTIYF
TRBJ1-1 | TRBD1 | - | TRBV6-2/TRBV6-3 | TGTGCCAGCAGTTACTACCAGGGGGCGGCTTTCTTT | CASSYYQGAAFF